The next 14 T cell receptor beta chains were all read from a single sample in a study of blood T cell repertoires in COVID-19. The repertoire was sequenced with immunoSEQ multiplex PCR; TCRdb's copy has only in-frame clones and lacks some. Seen here are about 140,000 clones, approximately 86% observed once, and the top ten hold roughly 5%. The sequenced material came from peripheral blood. These receptors all come from a human donor in a cohort sampled during active COVID-19.

The sample holds a few counts of this clone. The J gene is TRBJ2-1, the V gene TRBV28, with 13 nucleotides matching TRBD2. V dropped 8 bases and J dropped 8; count of bases not matched to a gene: 9. Germline V CDR1 and CDR2: MDHEN, SYDVKM. The CDR3 runs 15 residues. The CDR3 here is CASGGGLAGTDEQFF. As DNA, the CDR3 is TGTGCCAGCGGGGGGGGACTAGCGGGAACGGATGAGCAGTTCTTC.

The chain is built from TRBV7-8 and TRBJ1-4; no firm D call. The germline V and J ends were trimmed by 1 base and 7 bases, with 19 bases remaining between them. The CDR3 has 17 amino acids. The germline CDR1 and CDR2 sequences are SGHVS and FQNEAQ. The CDR3 loop is CASSLGRPIRRVEKLFF. The CDR3, as DNA: TGTGCCAGCAGCTTAGGACGGCCAATCCGGAGAGTTGAAAAACTGTTTTTT.

The V gene is TRBV3-1 (or the pseudogene TRBV3-2), the J gene TRBJ2-3; TRBD1 matches at 8 bases. There are 14 residues in the CDR3. Germline CDR1 reads LGHDT; CDR2 reads YNNKEL (reference sequence). After removal of 4 bases from V and 4 bases from J, the junction contained 4 bases not matched to a gene. The CDR3 is CASSPGQGSDTQYF. CDR3 nucleotide sequence: TGTGCCAGCAGCCCAGGACAGGGCTCAGATACGCAGTATTTT.

The gene calls are TRBV11-2 and TRBJ1-4; D not resolved. V dropped 0 bases and J dropped 9 bases, with 17 bases sitting between them. Germline V gene lookup returns CDR1 SGHAT and CDR2 FQNNGV. This CDR3 is built from 16 residues. CDR3 bases: TGTGCCAGCAGCTTAGACGGAGAAAGAAAAAGCCAAAAACTGTTTTTT. Translating it yields CASSLDGERKSQKLFF.

The rearrangement uses TRBV5-1 and TRBJ2-2; D remains ambiguous. The V and J ends lost 1 base and 0 bases respectively, with 10 bases between them. This CDR3 region has 16 residues. Germline CDR1 is SGHRS and CDR2 is YFSETQ. The DNA for the CDR3 is TGCGCCAGCAGCTTGACTACCCCCGCGAACACCGGGGAGCTGTTTTTT. Amino acids: CASSLTTPANTGELFF.

The V call is TRBV7-9, the J call TRBJ2-3, with a tentative D call TRBD2 (7 bases). V was shortened by 3 bases and J by 4 bases, with 14 bases between the two germline ends. CDR1 and CDR2 from the germline V gene are SEHNR and FQNEAQ (reference sequence). The CDR3 spans 15 residues. CDR3 in amino acids: CASSLAGAPSDTQYF. The CDR3, as DNA: TGTGCCAGCAGCTTGGCGGGGGCCCCATCAGATACGCAGTATTTT.

The rearrangement joins TRBV7-9 to TRBJ1-4; possibly TRBD1 for D (6 bases). There are 15 residues in the CDR3. Trimming stripped 3 bases from V and 4 bases from J, with 12 bases between. Germline V gene data show CDR1 as SEHNR and CDR2 as FQNEAQ (reference sequence). The CDR3 reads CASSFRGAINEKLFF. The CDR3 nucleotides read TGTGCCAGCAGCTTTCGGGGGGCGATTAATGAAAAACTGTTTTTT.

CDR3 coding DNA: TGCGCCAGCAGCTTGGGGCCTAGCGGGAACACCGGGGAGCTGTTTTTT. It specifies CASSLGPSGNTGELFF. V gene TRBV5-1 combines with J gene TRBJ2-2; 7 bases map to TRBD2. Trimming took 0 bases from V and 1 from J; bases not matched to a gene: 3. CDR3 length equals 16 residues. Germline values: CDR1 SGHRS, CDR2 YFSETQ.

V is TRBV28 and J is TRBJ1-1; D is possibly TRBD1 (5 bases). Trimming left V 7 bases short and J 1 base short, with 10 bases between. The CDR3 has 13 amino acids. CDR1 MDHEN and CDR2 SYDVKM come from the germline V gene. The CDR3 nucleotides read TGTGCCAGCAATCCAGGGCAGAACACTGAAGCTTTCTTT. Its translation is CASNPGQNTEAFF.

The CDR3 protein is CASSEVIAGEAVSTDTQYF. As DNA, the CDR3 is TGCGCCAGCAGTGAGGTAATAGCGGGTGAGGCGGTTAGCACAGATACGCAGTATTTT. The chain carries TRBV10-1 and TRBJ2-3; 7 bases align to TRBD2. The germline CDR1 and CDR2 sequences are WNHNN and SYGVQD (reference sequence). The CDR3 extends over 19 amino acids. Losses at the gene ends were 2 bases for V and 0 bases for J; bases not matched to a gene: 14.

V usage is TRBV18 and J usage is TRBJ1-1; weak D call: TRBD1 (5 bases). The germline gives CDR1 KGHSH, CDR2 LQKENI. Trimming shortened V by 3 bases and J by 1 base, and 24 bases separated the two germline ends. The CDR3 sequence is 19 residues long. The CDR3 here is CASSPTTAPLAGPNTEAFF. The DNA for the CDR3 is TGTGCCAGCTCACCTACCACCGCCCCTCTCGCAGGGCCGAACACTGAAGCTTTCTTT.

The V call is TRBV5-1, the J call TRBJ1-4; 8 nucleotides align to TRBD1. V lost 3 bases to trimming and J lost 7 bases; unmatched junction nucleotides: 5. CDR3 size: 14 residues. Germline CDR1 is SGHRS and CDR2 is YFSETQ. CDR3 bases: TGCGCCAGCAGCTCAGGGGGCGCGAGTGAAAAACTGTTTTTT. It codes for CASSSGGASEKLFF.

This clone was picked up one time. The J gene is TRBJ2-3, the V gene TRBV6-5, with D hard to call. The CDR3 runs 14 residues. Germline CDR1 and CDR2: MNHEY and SVGAGI. The CDR3 DNA sequence: TGTGCTACCAATTGGCGGTTAGGCACAGATACGCAGTATTTT. Protein product: CATNWRLGTDTQYF.

The V and J genes are TRBV12-3 or TRBV12-4 and TRBJ1-1; 10 positions agree with TRBD1. V gave up 6 bases and J gave up 10 bases; unmatched junction bases: 5. CDR3 length: 12 amino acids. The DNA for the CDR3 is TGTGCCAGCAGCCTCGACAGGGGGCGAGCTTTCTTT. It specifies CASSLDRGRAFF.